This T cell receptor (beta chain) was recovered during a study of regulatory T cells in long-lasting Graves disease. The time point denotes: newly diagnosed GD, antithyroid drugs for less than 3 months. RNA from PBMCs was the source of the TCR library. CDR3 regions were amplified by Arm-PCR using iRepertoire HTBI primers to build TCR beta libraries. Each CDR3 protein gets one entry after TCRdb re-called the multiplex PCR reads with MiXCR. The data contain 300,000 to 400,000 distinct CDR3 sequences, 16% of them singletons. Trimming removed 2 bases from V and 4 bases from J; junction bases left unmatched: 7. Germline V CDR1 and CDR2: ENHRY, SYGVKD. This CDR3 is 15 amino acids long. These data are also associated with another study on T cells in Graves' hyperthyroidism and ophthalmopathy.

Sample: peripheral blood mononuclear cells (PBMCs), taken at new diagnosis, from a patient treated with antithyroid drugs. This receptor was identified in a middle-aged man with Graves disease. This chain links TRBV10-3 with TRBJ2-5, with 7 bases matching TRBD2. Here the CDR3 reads CAISEGGESGETQYF. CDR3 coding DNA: TGTGCCATCAGTGAGGGGGGGGAGTCGGGAGAGACCCAGTACTTC.